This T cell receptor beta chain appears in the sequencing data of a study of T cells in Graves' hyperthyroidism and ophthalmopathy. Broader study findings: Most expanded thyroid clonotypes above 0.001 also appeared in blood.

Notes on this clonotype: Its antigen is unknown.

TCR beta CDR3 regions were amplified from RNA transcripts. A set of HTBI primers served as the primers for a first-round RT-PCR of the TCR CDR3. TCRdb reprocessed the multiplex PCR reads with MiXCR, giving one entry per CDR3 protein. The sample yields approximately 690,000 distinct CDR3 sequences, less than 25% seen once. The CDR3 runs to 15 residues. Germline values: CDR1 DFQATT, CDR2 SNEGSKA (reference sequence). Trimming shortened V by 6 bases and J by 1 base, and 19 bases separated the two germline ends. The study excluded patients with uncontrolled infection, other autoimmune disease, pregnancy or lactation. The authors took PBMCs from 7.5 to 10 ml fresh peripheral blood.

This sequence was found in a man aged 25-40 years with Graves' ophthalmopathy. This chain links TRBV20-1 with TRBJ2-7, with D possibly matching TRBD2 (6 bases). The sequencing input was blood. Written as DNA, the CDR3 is TGCAGTGCAGAGCACACAACTAGCTCTTCCTACGAGCAGTACTTC. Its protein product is CSAEHTTSSSYEQYF.